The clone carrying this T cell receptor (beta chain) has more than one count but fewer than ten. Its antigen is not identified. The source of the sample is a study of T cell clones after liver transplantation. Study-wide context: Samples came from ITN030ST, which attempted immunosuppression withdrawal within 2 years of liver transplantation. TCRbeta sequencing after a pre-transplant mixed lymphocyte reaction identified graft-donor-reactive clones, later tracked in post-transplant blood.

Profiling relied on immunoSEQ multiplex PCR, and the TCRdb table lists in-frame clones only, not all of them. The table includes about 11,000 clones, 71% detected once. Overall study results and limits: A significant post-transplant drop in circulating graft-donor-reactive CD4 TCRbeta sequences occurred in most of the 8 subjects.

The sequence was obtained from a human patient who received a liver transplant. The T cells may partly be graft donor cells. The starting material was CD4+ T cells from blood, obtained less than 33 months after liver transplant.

In nucleotides, the CDR3 is TGTGCCAGCAGTCTGGGTGGGAATGAGCAGTTCTTC. This sequence encodes CASSLGGNEQFF. This chain joins TRBV27 and TRBJ2-1; D unclear. This CDR3 comprises 12 residues. CDR1 MNHEY and CDR2 SMNVEV come from the germline V gene (reference sequence). V was trimmed by 5 bases and J by 7 bases, leaving 9 bases between them.